This T cell receptor beta chain was identified in a study of T cell responses to AZD1222 COVID-19 vaccine. Worth noting for this clone: Its antigen remains unidentified.

Study-wide results and caveats: Two AZD1222 doses significantly raised spike-specific TCR breadth and depth over controls. Scientists sampled the repertoires only once the peak T cell response had passed. Regions 160-218 and 743-854 held dominance among vaccine-associated CD4 TCRs, which spanned spike. At study baseline, merely five or six AZD1222 recipients were seropositive.

Trimming left V 5 bases short and J 0 bases short, with 11 bases between. This CDR3 contains 15 residues. Germline CDR1 LGHNA, CDR2 YSLEER. TCRdb's table, derived via immunoSEQ multiplex PCR, lists solely in-frame clones and lacks some. This table holds some 200,000 clones, roughly 94% found once. The sample in question was peripheral blood, obtained 28 days after the second dose of the MenACWY control vaccine. The rearrangement links TRBV4-3 to TRBJ2-1; maybe TRBD1 (5 bases). This TCR was sampled from an adult who received the MenACWY meningococcal vaccine as a control. CDR3 protein: CASSKQESSYNEQFF. CDR3 nucleotide sequence: TGCGCCAGCAGCAAACAGGAGAGCTCCTACAATGAGCAGTTCTTC.